These T cell receptor beta chains were read from a single sample in a study of neurological immune-mediated disorders. TCRdb re-called the 5' RACE reads through MiXCR, storing one row per CDR3 protein. The table shows roughly 50,000 distinct CDR3 sequences, with over 9.5% occurring only once. Specimen: PBMCs. These receptors all come from a woman aged 60-75 years with HTLV-1-associated myelopathy (HAM/TSP). CDR3s include the opening cysteine and the closing phenylalanine or tryptophan. The D gene is left open where the match is weak. Some rows have no size entry. The others give once, few or many, or a class for an expanded clone.

V	D	J	size	CDR3	DNA
TRBV2	-	TRBJ2-6	many	CASSLALAGANVLTF	TGTGCCAGCAGCCTCGCACTCGCGGGGGCCAACGTCCTGACTTTC
TRBV5-1	-	TRBJ1-1	many	CASSLTGLGNTEAFF	TGCGCCAGCAGCTTGACGGGACTGGGGAACACTGAAGCTTTCTTT
TRBV5-1	TRBD1	TRBJ2-7	few	CASAAGTGSYEQYF	TGCGCCAGCGCAGCCGGGACAGGGTCCTACGAGCAGTACTTC
TRBV27	TRBD1	TRBJ1-2	many	CASSFMGQGVGGYTF	TGTGCCAGCAGTTTTATGGGGCAGGGGGTAGGTGGCTACACCTTC
TRBV4-1	-	TRBJ2-5	-	CASSQALTPYF	TGCGCCAGCAGCCAAGCGTTGACCCCTTACTTC
TRBV9	-	TRBJ2-7	many	CASSVAWGKAYEQYF	TGTGCCAGCAGCGTAGCGTGGGGCAAAGCCTACGAGCAGTACTTC
TRBV7-2	TRBD1	TRBJ1-1	many	CASSVRGDGEAFF	TGTGCCAGCAGCGTCAGGGGGGACGGTGAAGCTTTCTTT
TRBV5-1	-	TRBJ1-2	many	CASSVDPRDIFGYTF	TGCGCCAGCAGCGTAGACCCCCGGGACATCTTTGGCTACACCTTC
TRBV15	TRBD1	TRBJ2-1	many	CATSRTGQGAYNEQFF	TGTGCCACCAGCCGGACGGGACAGGGGGCTTACAATGAGCAGTTCTTC
TRBV20-1	-	TRBJ2-5	many	CSARVTGGGTQYF	TGCAGTGCTAGAGTAACGGGCGGAGGGACCCAGTACTTC
TRBV29-1	TRBD1	TRBJ2-3	many	CSVVLGGSSTDTQYF	TGCAGCGTGGTGCTAGGGGGCTCAAGCACAGATACGCAGTATTTT
TRBV5-1	TRBD2	TRBJ2-5	many	CASGGEPRETQYF	TGCGCCAGCGGGGGGGAACCCCGAGAGACCCAGTACTTC
TRBV9	TRBD1	TRBJ2-7	many	CASSVGQGVSYEQYF	TGTGCCAGCAGCGTCGGACAGGGGGTTTCCTACGAGCAGTACTTC
TRBV20-1	TRBD1	TRBJ1-1	many	CSAREGALNTEAFF	TGCAGTGCTAGGGAGGGGGCGCTGAACACTGAAGCTTTCTTT
TRBV5-1	-	TRBJ1-1	many	CASSLDRAITEAFF	TGCGCCAGCAGCTTGGACAGGGCGATCACTGAAGCTTTCTTT
TRBV27	TRBD1	TRBJ1-4	many	CASSLSPDRRGVATNEKLFF	TGTGCCAGCAGTTTATCACCGGACAGGCGGGGGGTTGCAACTAATGAAAAACTGTTTTTT
TRBV5-1	-	TRBJ1-5	many	CASSSDYDQPQHF	TGCGCCAGCAGCTCAGATTATGATCAGCCCCAGCATTTT
TRBV27	TRBD1	TRBJ1-5	many	CASSPRQGDSNQPQHF	TGTGCCAGCAGTCCCCGACAGGGAGATAGCAATCAGCCCCAGCATTTT
TRBV28	-	TRBJ1-4	many	CASTYWGEKLFF	TGTGCCAGCACTTACTGGGGTGAAAAACTGTTTTTT
TRBV20-1	-	TRBJ2-5	many	CSASGGLGETQYF	TGCAGTGCTAGCGGGGGTCTGGGAGAGACCCAGTACTTC
TRBV7-2	TRBD1	TRBJ2-1	many	CASSFRDRGYEQFF	TGTGCCAGCAGCTTCCGGGACAGGGGATATGAGCAGTTCTTC
TRBV3-1	-	TRBJ2-5	many	CASSQEETQYF	TGTGCCAGCAGCCAAGAGGAGACCCAGTACTTC
TRBV15	-	TRBJ2-1	many	CATSRVDEQFF	TGTGCCACCAGCAGAGTTGATGAGCAGTTCTTC
TRBV3-1	-	TRBJ2-7	-	CASSHLSGYEQYF	TGTGCCAGCAGCCATCTCTCGGGATACGAGCAGTACTTC
TRBV29-1	-	TRBJ2-7	many	CSVEEKENYEQYF	TGCAGCGTTGAAGAGAAGGAGAACTACGAGCAGTACTTC
TRBV5-1	TRBD2	TRBJ2-3	many	CASSYGTSGSTTDTQYF	TGCGCCAGCAGCTACGGGACTAGCGGGAGTACGACAGATACGCAGTATTTT